These 15 T cell receptor beta chains came from one sample sequenced in a study of OX40 agonist ivuxolimab in advanced cancers. Libraries were prepared through the immunoSEQ multiplex PCR assay. This is the immuneACCESS table as TCRdb keeps it, with only in-frame sequences that have V and J called. A part of the clones is gone; compared with another copy, unresolved V genes explain less than half, and the rest is unexplained. In all, the sample holds roughly 100,000 clones, and approximately 90% of those were seen once. The ten largest clones represent approximately 0.52% of the sample. This sample comprised CD4+ or CD8+ T cells sorted from blood, obtained in a trial of the OX40 agonist ivuxolimab. The receptors stem from an adult with an advanced solid tumor such as melanoma, head and neck, liver or kidney cancer.

V and J are TRBV29-1 and TRBJ2-7; D unresolved. This CDR3 spans 12 amino acids. V was trimmed by 6 bases and J by 6 bases, leaving 15 bases between them. Looked up from germline, CDR1 is SQVTM and CDR2 is ANQGSEA. CDR3: CSVLNMLTEQYF. CDR3 nucleotides: TGCAGCGTCCTCAATATGCTTACCGAGCAGTACTTC.

This chain connects TRBV28 to TRBJ2-7; D gene ambiguous. The CDR3 totals 15 residues. CDR1 and CDR2 from the germline V gene are MDHEN and SYDVKM. V was shortened by 7 bases and J by 0 bases, with 16 bases between the two germline ends. CDR3 coding DNA: TGTGCCAGCACACTCCCCGGGTCCGCCTCCTACGAGCAGTACTTC. Protein: CASTLPGSASYEQYF.

The rearrangement links TRBV2 to TRBJ2-7; D possibly corresponds to TRBD1 (6 bases). This CDR3 is built from 11 residues. Trimming took off 8 bases at V and 3 bases at J, with 8 bases between the two ends. Germline V gene data show CDR1 as SNHLY and CDR2 as FYNNEI. The CDR3 region has the DNA TGTGCCAGCGGACAGAGCTACGAGCAGTACTTC. Amino acids: CASGQSYEQYF.

The J gene is TRBJ2-2, the V gene TRBV4-1; 8 bases map to TRBD1. Trimming took 0 bases from V and 2 from J; bases not matched to a gene: 8. The CDR3 covers 18 residues. CDR1 is MGHRA, CDR2 YSYEKL, per germline. The CDR3 spells CASSQDRQGAGNTGELFF. In nucleotides, the CDR3 is TGCGCCAGCAGCCAAGATAGGCAGGGGGCGGGTAACACCGGGGAGCTGTTTTTT.

The chain has TRBV19 and TRBJ2-1; TRBD1 is a possible D gene (5 bases). Trimming stripped 5 bases from V and 7 bases from J, with 15 bases between. CDR1 is LNHDA and CDR2 is SQIVND in the germline V gene (reference sequence). CDR3 size: 14 residues. The CDR3 protein is CASSAPTVTNEQFF. CDR3 coding DNA: TGTGCCAGTAGTGCCCCGACAGTAACTAATGAGCAGTTCTTC.

Details on this clone: The sample contains more than one DNA sequence encoding this CDR3. This chain joins TRBV6-5 and TRBJ1-5, with D possibly being TRBD1 (5 bases). Germline V gene sequence: CDR1 MNHEY, CDR2 SVGAGI. The ends were cut back, 6 bases at V and 1 base at J, with 10 bases in the middle. This CDR3 contains 14 residues. CDR3 sequence reads: CASSNRDSNQPQHF. The CDR3 DNA is TGTGCCAGCAGCAACCGGGACAGCAATCAGCCCCAGCATTTT.

The chain links TRBV5-4 to TRBJ1-3, with a tentative D call TRBD1 (6 bases). Germline V gene lookup returns CDR1 SGHNT and CDR2 YYREEE (reference sequence). Trimming removed 5 bases from V and 0 bases from J, with 15 bases in between. The CDR3 is 16 amino acids. This CDR3 reads CASSTKTGSSGNTIYF. The DNA for the CDR3 is TGTGCCAGCAGTACCAAGACAGGATCCTCTGGAAACACCATATATTTT.

This chain links TRBV18 with TRBJ1-2, with 11 positions matching TRBD1. This CDR3 spans 17 amino acids. The germline V gene encodes CDR1 KGHSH and CDR2 LQKENI. The V and J ends lost 3 bases and 2 bases, in that order; junction bases with no gene match: 8. CDR3 sequence reads: CASSPETGQGGNYGYTF. The CDR3 DNA follows: TGTGCCAGCTCACCCGAGACGGGACAGGGGGGAAACTATGGCTACACCTTC.

This chain connects TRBV28 to TRBJ2-7; 8 nucleotides line up with TRBD1. Germline V gene lookup returns CDR1 MDHEN and CDR2 SYDVKM. CDR3 length: 15 amino acids. J gave up 0 bases and V 6 bases, and 7 bases lay outside the gene matches. The CDR3 DNA reads TGTGCCAGCAGGGGGGGACAGGCCAGCTCCTACGAGCAGTACTTC. It codes for CASRGGQASSYEQYF.

A few counts support this clone. The chain links TRBV5-1 to TRBJ2-1; no clear D gene. The CDR3 is 11 amino acids. Per germline, CDR1 SGHRS and CDR2 YFSETQ. The CDR3 sequence is CASAALDEQFF. The CDR3 coding sequence is TGCGCTTCGGCGGCCCTGGATGAGCAGTTCTTC.

This rearrangement joins TRBV5-6 to TRBJ1-2; maybe TRBD1 (6 bases). The CDR3 extends over 13 amino acids. V was cut by 4 bases and J by 4 bases, with 11 bases left in between. Per the germline V gene, CDR1 is SGHDT and CDR2 is YYEEEE. The DNA of the CDR3 is TGTGCCAGCAGCAAAGGGGGGGTCTATGGCTACACCTTC. As protein: CASSKGGVYGYTF.

A single count supports this clone. The chain has TRBV7-9 and TRBJ1-1, with D possibly being TRBD1 (6 bases). The CDR3 length is 15 residues. Germline V gene sequence: CDR1 SEHNR, CDR2 FQNEAQ (reference sequence). V was trimmed by 5 bases and J by 0 bases, leaving 13 bases between them. The CDR3 loop is CASSPSGHMNTEAFF. The CDR3 DNA reads as TGTGCCAGCAGCCCCTCGGGACATATGAACACTGAAGCTTTCTTT.

The chain recombines TRBV28 with TRBJ1-1; unclear D gene. The germline gives CDR1 MDHEN, CDR2 SYDVKM. The CDR3 consists of 14 residues. The germline V and J ends were trimmed by 1 base and 1 base, with 7 bases remaining between them. The CDR3 protein is CASSLYPGNTEAFF. The CDR3 DNA is TGTGCCAGCAGTTTATATCCGGGGAACACTGAAGCTTTCTTT.

The chain combines TRBV9 with TRBJ1-4; D is unclear. The CDR3 is made up of 14 amino acids. Germline CDR1 reads SGDLS; CDR2 reads YYNGEE. Trimming pared 2 bases from V and 5 bases from J, leaving 10 bases between. The CDR3 here is CASSVALRNEKLFF. The CDR3 DNA reads TGTGCCAGCAGCGTGGCCCTTAGAAATGAAAAACTGTTTTTT.

In this sample, this clone turned up once. This sequence joins TRBV7-9 and TRBJ2-6; D uncertain. The germline CDR1 and CDR2 sequences are SEHNR and FQNEAQ (reference sequence). Trimming cost V 1 base and J 7 bases, with 11 bases left between them. CDR3 size: 15 residues. The CDR3: CASSLEVPRANVLTF. CDR3 in DNA: TGTGCCAGCAGCTTAGAAGTACCTCGAGCCAACGTCCTGACTTTC.